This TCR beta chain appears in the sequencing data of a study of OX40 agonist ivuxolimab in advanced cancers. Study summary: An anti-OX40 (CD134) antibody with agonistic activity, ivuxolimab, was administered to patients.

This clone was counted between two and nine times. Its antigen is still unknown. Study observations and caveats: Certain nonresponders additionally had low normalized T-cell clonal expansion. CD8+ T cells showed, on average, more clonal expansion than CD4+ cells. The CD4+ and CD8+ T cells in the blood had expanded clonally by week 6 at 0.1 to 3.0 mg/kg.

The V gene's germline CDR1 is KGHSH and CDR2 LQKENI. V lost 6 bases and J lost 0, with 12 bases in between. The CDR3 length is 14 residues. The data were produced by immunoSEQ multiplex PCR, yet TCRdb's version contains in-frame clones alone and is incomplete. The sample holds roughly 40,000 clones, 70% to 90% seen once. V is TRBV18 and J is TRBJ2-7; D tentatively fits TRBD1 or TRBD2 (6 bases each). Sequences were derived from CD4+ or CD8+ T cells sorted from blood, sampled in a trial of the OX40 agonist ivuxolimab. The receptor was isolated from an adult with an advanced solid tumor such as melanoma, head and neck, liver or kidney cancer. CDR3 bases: TGTGCCAGCTCCGACGGGGGCGGCTCCTACGAGCAGTACGTC. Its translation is CASSDGGGSYEQYV.